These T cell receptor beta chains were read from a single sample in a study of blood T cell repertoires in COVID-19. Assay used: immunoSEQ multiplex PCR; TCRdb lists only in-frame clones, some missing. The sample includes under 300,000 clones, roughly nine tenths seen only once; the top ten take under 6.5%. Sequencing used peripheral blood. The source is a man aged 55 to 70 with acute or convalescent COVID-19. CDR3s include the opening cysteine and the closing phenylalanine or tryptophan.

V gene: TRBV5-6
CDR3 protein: CASRRLAVNTGELFF

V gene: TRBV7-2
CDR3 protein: CASSLSGLGTDTQYF

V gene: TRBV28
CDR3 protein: CASRGQAYSNQPQHF

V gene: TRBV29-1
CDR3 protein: CSVAEGAETQYF

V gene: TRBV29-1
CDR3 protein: CSARREASTGELFF

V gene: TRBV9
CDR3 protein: CASSVAGNSIYGYTF

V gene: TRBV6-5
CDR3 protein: CASSPRANTEAFF

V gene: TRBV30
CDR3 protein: CAWSVGMGRGYTF

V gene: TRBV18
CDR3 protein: CASSPAGESYGYTF

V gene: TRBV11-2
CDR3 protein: CASSPQGLAGVGETQYF

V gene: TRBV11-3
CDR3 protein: CASSLTRGNTEAFF

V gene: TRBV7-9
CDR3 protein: CASSLGGVDGYTF

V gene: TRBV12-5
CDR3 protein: CASGLDTPTGGYRYF

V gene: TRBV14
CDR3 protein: CASSQWGLANEQYF

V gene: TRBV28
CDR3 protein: CASSSSPTRETQYF

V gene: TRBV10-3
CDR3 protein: CAISESQDSPYEQYF

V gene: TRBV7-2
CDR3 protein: CASSLAHEGQGIYGYTF

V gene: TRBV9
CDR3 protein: CASSVAGGLAGDGETQYF

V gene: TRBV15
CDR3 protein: CATSRVGTGVVETQYF

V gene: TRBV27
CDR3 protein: CASSPVLWSVYTF

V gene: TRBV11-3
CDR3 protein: CASSLGDRTNTGELFF

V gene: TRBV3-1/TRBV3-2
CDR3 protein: CASSRRLAGETGANVLTF

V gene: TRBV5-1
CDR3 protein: CASSLTSYEQFF

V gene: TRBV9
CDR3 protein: CASSVDYSGNTIYF

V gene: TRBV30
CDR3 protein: CASTGGIGDTEAFF

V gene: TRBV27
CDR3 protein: CASSLEILSPLHF

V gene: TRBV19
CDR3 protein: CASKREWDF

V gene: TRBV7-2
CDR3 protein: CASSNDRYPEAFF

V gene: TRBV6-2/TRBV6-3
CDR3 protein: CASSGGTVYGYTF

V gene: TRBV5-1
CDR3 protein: CASSLLAGGPQETQYF

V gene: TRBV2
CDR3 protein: CASTRTGGGGTQYF

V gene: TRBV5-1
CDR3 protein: CASFREDGYEQYF

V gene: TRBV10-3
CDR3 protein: CAISEPKGTGNTEAFF

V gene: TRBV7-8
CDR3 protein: CASSAGTGLPPYGYTF

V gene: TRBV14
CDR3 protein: CASSHLVTSGTYNEQFF